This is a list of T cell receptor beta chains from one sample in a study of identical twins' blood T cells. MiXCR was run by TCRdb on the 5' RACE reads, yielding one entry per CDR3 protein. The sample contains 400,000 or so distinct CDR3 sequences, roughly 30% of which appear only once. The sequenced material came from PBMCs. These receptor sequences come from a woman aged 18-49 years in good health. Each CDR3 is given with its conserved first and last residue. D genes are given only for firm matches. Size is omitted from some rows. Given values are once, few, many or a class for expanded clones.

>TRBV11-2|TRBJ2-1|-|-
CASSLERFEQFF
TGTGCCAGCAGCTTAGAAAGGTTTGAGCAGTTCTTC
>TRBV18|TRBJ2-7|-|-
CASSPRADSYEQYF
TGTGCCAGCTCTCCAAGGGCGGACTCCTACGAGCAGTACTTC
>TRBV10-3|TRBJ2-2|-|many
CAISESGPDSYTGELFF
TGTGCCATCAGTGAGTCGGGGCCGGACTCGTACACCGGGGAGCTGTTTTTT
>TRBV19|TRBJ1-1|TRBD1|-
CASSSRDRGMNTEAFF
TGTGCCAGTAGTTCCCGGGACAGGGGAATGAACACTGAAGCTTTCTTT
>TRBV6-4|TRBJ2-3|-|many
CASSEGADSTDTQYF
TGTGCCAGCAGTGAGGGGGCGGACAGCACAGATACGCAGTATTTT
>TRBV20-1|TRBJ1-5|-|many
CSARGDRNQPQHF
TGCAGTGCTAGAGGCGACCGCAATCAGCCCCAGCATTTT
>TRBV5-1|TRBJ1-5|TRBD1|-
CASSFTGDQPQHF
TGCGCCAGCAGCTTCACAGGGGATCAGCCCCAGCATTTT
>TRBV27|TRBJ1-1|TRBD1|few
CASSLPGQGGTEAFF
TGTGCCAGCAGTTTACCTGGACAGGGGGGAACTGAAGCTTTCTTT
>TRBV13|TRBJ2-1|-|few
CASRRGTYNEQFF
TGTGCCAGCCGTAGGGGGACGTACAATGAGCAGTTCTTC
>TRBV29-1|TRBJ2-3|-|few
CSGGSSQADTQYF
TGCAGCGGGGGCAGCAGTCAAGCAGATACGCAGTATTTT
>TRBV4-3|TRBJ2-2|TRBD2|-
CASSLQLAEYNTGELFF
TGCGCCAGCAGCCTACAACTAGCGGAATATAACACCGGGGAGCTGTTTTTT
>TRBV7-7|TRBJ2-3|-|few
CASSFYREDTQYF
TGTGCCAGCAGCTTCTACAGGGAAGATACGCAGTATTTT
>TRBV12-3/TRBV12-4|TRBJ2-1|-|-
CASSFAGTSYNGQFF
TGTGCCAGCAGTTTTGCCGGGACATCCTACAATGGGCAGTTCTTC
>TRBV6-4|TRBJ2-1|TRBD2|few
CASSDFSGGGRREQFF
TGTGCCAGCAGTGATTTCTCCGGGGGGGGCCGTCGGGAGCAGTTCTTC
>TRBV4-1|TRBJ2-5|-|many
CASSQENGQETQYF
TGCGCCAGCAGCCAAGAGAATGGCCAAGAGACCCAGTACTTC
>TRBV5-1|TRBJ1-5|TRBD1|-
CASSLIRGQNQPKHF
TGCGCCAGCAGCTTAATTAGGGGGCAGAACCAGCCCAAGCATTTT
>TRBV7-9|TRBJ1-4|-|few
CASSLGTGLLSELFF
TGTGCCAGCAGCTTAGGAACGGGCCTCTTATCGGAACTGTTTTTT
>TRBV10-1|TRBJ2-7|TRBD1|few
CASSSHLTGVFFEQYF
TGCGCCAGCAGTTCCCATCTAACAGGGGTGTTTTTCGAGCAGTACTTC
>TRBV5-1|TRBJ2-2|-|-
CASSFGGVNTGELFF
TGCGCCAGCAGCTTCGGGGGCGTGAACACCGGGGAGCTGTTTTTT
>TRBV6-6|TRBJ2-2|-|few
CASSYGQVNTGELFF
TGTGCCAGCAGTTACGGGCAGGTGAACACCGGGGAGCTGTTTTTT
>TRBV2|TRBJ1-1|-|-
CASSEAAGLTEAFF
TGTGCCAGCAGTGAAGCAGCAGGGCTCACTGAAGCTTTCTTT
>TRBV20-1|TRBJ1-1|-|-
CSASTLPNRNTEAFF
TGCAGTGCTAGTACCTTACCCAATAGGAACACTGAAGCTTTCTTT
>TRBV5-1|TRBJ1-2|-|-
CASSLGSNMAHGYTF
TGCGCCAGCAGCTTGGGGTCTAATATGGCCCATGGCTACACCTTC
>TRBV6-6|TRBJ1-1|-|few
CASTQGRAFF
TGTGCCAGCACCCAGGGTCGGGCTTTCTTT
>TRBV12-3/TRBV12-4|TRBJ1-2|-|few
CASSLWGLRYGYTF
TGTGCCAGCAGTTTGTGGGGGTTGAGATATGGCTACACCTTC
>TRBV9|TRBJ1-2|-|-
CASSFRGDSIANYGYTF
TGTGCCAGCAGCTTCCGCGGGGATAGCATAGCAAACTATGGCTACACCTTC
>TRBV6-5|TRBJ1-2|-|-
CASSSQQGFYGYTF
TGTGCCAGCAGCTCACAACAGGGATTCTATGGCTACACCTTC
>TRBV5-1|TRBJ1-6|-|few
CASSLEWIQSYNSPLHF
TGCGCCAGCAGCTTGGAATGGATTCAATCCTATAATTCACCCCTCCACTTT
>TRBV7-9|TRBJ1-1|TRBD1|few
CASSLIGGQVVFF
TGTGCCAGCAGCTTAATCGGGGGACAGGTTGTTTTCTTT
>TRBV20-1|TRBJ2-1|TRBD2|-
CSAIGTSGTTSSYNEQFF
TGCAGTGCTATCGGGACTAGCGGGACGACCAGCTCCTACAATGAGCAGTTCTTC
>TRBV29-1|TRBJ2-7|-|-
CSVEEDGGQYF
TGCAGCGTTGAAGAGGACGGGGGGCAGTACTTC
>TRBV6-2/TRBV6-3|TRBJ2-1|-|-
CASSYRTSTYNEQFF
TGTGCCAGCAGTTACCGGACATCCACCTACAATGAGCAGTTCTTC
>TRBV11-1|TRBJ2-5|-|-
CATSFTGYGETQYF
TGTGCCACCAGCTTCACAGGATATGGGGAGACCCAGTACTTC
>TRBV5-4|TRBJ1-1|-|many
CASSWIGQGNTEAFF
TGTGCCAGCAGCTGGATCGGGCAGGGGAACACTGAAGCTTTCTTT
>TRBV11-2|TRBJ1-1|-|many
CASNNPGTEAFF
TGTGCCAGCAACAACCCGGGGACTGAAGCTTTCTTT